Sequencing of this T cell receptor (beta chain) was carried out in a study of T cell responses to AZD1222 COVID-19 vaccine. CDR1 and CDR2 from the germline V gene are SGHNT and YYREEE (reference sequence). The CDR3 consists of 14 residues. V dropped 3 bases and J dropped 2; count of bases not matched to a gene: 5. Clones were sequenced by immunoSEQ multiplex PCR, and TCRdb holds only the in-frame ones, with some missing. The data contain about 130,000 clones, approximately 90% of them singletons. The genes are TRBV5-4 and TRBJ2-7; 7 positions match TRBD1. The source material was peripheral blood, sampled on day 0 of AZD1222 vaccination. The TCR comes from an adult in good health. CDR3 amino acids: CASSSGQVTYEQYF. As DNA, the CDR3 is TGTGCCAGCAGCTCTGGACAGGTAACCTACGAGCAGTACTTC.